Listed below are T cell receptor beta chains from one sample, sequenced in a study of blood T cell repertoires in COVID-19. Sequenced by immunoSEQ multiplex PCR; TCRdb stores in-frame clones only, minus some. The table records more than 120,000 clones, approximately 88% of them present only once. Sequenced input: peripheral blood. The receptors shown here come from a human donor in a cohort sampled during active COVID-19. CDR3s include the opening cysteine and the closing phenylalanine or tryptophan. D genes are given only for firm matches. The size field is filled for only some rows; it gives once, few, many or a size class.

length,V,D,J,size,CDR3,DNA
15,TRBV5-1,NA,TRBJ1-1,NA,CASSSGHNMNTEAFF,TGCGCCAGCAGCTCGGGACACAACATGAACACTGAAGCTTTCTTT
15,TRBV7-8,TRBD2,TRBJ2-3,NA,CASSSGLAGADTQYF,TGTGCCAGCAGCTCGGGACTAGCGGGAGCAGATACGCAGTATTTT
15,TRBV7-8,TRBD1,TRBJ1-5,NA,CASSFRDRGNQPQHF,TGTGCCAGCAGCTTCCGGGACAGGGGCAATCAGCCCCAGCATTTT
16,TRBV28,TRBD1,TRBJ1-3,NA,CASSLGGTGAGNTIYF,TGTGCCAGCAGTTTAGGCGGGACAGGGGCTGGAAACACCATATATTTT
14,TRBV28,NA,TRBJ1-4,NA,CASSRTSVPEKLFF,TGTGCCAGCAGTAGGACATCAGTCCCTGAAAAACTGTTTTTT
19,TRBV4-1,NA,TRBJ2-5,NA,CASSQSEGGVGETQETQYF,TGCGCCAGCAGCCAGAGTGAAGGCGGAGTGGGAGAGACTCAAGAGACCCAGTACTTC
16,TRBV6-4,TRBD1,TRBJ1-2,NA,CARGVAAGTGGHGYTF,TGTGCCAGGGGTGTAGCCGCCGGGACAGGGGGCCACGGCTACACCTTC
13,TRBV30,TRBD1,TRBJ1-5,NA,CAWQGQGDQPQHF,TGTGCCTGGCAAGGACAGGGGGATCAGCCCCAGCATTTT
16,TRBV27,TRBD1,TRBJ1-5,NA,CASSQSGQGAVQPQHF,TGTGCCAGCAGCCAATCCGGACAGGGGGCGGTTCAGCCCCAGCATTTT
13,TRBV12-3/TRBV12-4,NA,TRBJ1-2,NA,CASSLMGGSGYTF,TGTGCCAGCAGTCTCATGGGGGGGTCGGGCTACACCTTC
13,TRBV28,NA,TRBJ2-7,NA,CANACWGLDEQYF,TGTGCCAACGCATGTTGGGGCCTCGACGAGCAGTACTTC
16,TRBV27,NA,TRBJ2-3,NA,CASSWLMDTDTDTQYF,TGTGCCAGCAGTTGGCTTATGGACACAGACACAGATACGCAGTATTTT
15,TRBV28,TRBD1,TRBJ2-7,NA,CASDALRTGIYEQYF,TGTGCCAGCGACGCCCTGAGGACAGGTATCTACGAGCAGTACTTC
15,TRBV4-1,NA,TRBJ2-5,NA,CASSQVKADQETQYF,TGCGCCAGCAGCCAAGTTAAAGCGGACCAAGAGACCCAGTACTTC
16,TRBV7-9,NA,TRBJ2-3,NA,CASSLASGTSTDTQYF,TGTGCCAGCAGCTTAGCTAGCGGTACTAGCACAGATACGCAGTATTTT
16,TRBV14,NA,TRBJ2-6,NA,CASSGTGGSGANVLTF,TGTGCCAGCAGTGGCACAGGTGGGTCCGGGGCCAACGTCCTGACTTTC
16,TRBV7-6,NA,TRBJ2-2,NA,CASSIMGGGNTGELFF,TGTGCCAGCAGCATAATGGGCGGAGGGAACACCGGGGAGCTGTTTTTT
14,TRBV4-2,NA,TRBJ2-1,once,CASRSGSSYNEQFF,TGTGCCAGCAGAAGCGGGTCCTCCTACAATGAGCAGTTCTTC
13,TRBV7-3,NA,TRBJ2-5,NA,CASSLQTQETQYF,TGTGCCAGCAGCTTACAAACACAAGAGACCCAGTACTTC
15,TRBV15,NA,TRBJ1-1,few,CATSRDRDRNTEAFF,TGTGCCACCAGCAGAGACCGAGACAGGAACACTGAAGCTTTCTTT
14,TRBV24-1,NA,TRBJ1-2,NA,CATSDTRGDYGYTF,TGTGCCACCAGTGATACAAGGGGTGACTATGGCTACACCTTC
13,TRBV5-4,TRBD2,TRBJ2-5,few,CASSGLAGETQYF,TGTGCCAGCTCGGGACTAGCGGGAGAGACCCAGTACTTC
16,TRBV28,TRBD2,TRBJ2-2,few,CASMGLAGSGTGELFF,TGTGCCAGCATGGGACTAGCGGGATCGGGCACCGGGGAGCTGTTTTTT
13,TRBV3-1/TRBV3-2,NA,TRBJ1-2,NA,CASSHQGYYGYTF,TGTGCCAGCAGCCACCAGGGGTACTATGGCTACACCTTC
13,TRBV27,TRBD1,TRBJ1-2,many,CASGGQGNYGYTF,TGTGCCAGCGGCGGACAGGGTAACTATGGCTACACCTTC
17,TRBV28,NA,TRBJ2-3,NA,CASSYPVGGGRTDTQYF,TGTGCCAGCAGTTACCCCGTTGGAGGGGGCCGCACAGATACGCAGTATTTT
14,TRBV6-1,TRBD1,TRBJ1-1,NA,CASSEWTGEGEAFF,TGTGCCAGCAGTGAATGGACAGGGGAAGGTGAAGCTTTCTTT
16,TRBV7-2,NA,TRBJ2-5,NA,CASSFLPLGSLETQYF,TGTGCCAGCAGCTTCCTCCCCCTCGGGAGTCTGGAGACCCAGTACTTC
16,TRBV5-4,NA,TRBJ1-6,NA,CASSQFQGSYNSPLHF,TGTGCCAGCAGCCAGTTTCAGGGCTCCTATAATTCACCCCTCCACTTT
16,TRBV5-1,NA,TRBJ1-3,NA,CASSLGSQGRGNTIYF,TGCGCCAGCAGCTTGGGTTCGCAGGGTAGGGGAAACACCATATATTTT
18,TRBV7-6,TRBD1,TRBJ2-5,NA,CASSSLPRQGGLQETQYF,TGTGCCAGCAGCTCTCTCCCGAGACAGGGGGGACTCCAAGAGACCCAGTACTTC
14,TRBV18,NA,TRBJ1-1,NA,CASSPNPGGTEAFF,TGTGCCAGCTCACCAAATCCGGGGGGCACTGAAGCTTTCTTT
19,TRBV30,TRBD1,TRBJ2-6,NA,CAWSGTSNRDRAGANVLTF,TGTGCCTGGAGTGGAACTTCCAACCGGGACAGGGCTGGGGCCAACGTCCTGACTTTC
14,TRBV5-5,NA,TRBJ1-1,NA,CASSLTVTNTEAFF,TGTGCCAGCAGCTTGACAGTGACGAACACTGAAGCTTTCTTT
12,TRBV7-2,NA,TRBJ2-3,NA,CASSRGGDTQYF,TGTGCCAGCAGCCGAGGGGGAGATACGCAGTATTTT
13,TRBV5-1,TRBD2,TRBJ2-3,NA,CASKESGRDTQYF,TGCGCCAGCAAGGAAAGCGGGAGAGATACGCAGTATTTT
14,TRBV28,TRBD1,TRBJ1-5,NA,CASRLHTGGQPQHF,TGTGCCAGCAGGCTACACACAGGGGGTCAGCCCCAGCATTTT
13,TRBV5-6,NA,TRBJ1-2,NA,CASSLGSRDGYTF,TGTGCCAGCAGCCTGGGGAGTCGGGATGGCTACACCTTC
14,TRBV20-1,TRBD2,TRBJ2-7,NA,CSASVASGAYEQYF,TGCAGTGCTAGTGTGGCTAGCGGGGCCTACGAGCAGTACTTC
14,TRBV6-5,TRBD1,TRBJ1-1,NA,CASTPTGGGTEAFF,TGTGCCAGCACCCCGACAGGGGGCGGAACTGAAGCTTTCTTT
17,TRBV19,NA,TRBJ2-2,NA,CASSIGQPHLFTGELFF,TGTGCCAGTAGTATAGGACAGCCCCATCTGTTCACCGGGGAGCTGTTTTTT
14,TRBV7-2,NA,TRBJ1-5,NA,CASSLFFSEEPQHF,TGTGCCAGCAGCTTATTTTTTTCAGAGGAGCCCCAGCATTTT
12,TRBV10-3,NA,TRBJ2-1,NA,CAIGRLVNEQFF,TGTGCCATCGGCAGACTAGTAAATGAGCAGTTCTTC
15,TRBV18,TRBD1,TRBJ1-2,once,CASSPTGGSFYGYTF,TGTGCCAGCTCACCTACAGGGGGTTCCTTTTATGGCTACACCTTC
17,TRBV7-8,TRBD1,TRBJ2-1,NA,CASSFVTGGAGSGEQFF,TGTGCCAGCAGCTTCGTCACAGGGGGCGCTGGTTCGGGTGAGCAGTTCTTC
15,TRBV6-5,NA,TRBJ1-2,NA,CASTPGGSFVGGYTF,TGTGCCAGCACCCCGGGAGGGTCCTTTGTCGGTGGCTACACCTTC
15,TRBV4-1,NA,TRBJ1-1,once,CASSHSGAVRTEAFF,TGCGCCAGCAGCCATTCAGGGGCGGTGAGGACTGAAGCTTTCTTT
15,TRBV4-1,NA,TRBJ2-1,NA,CASSQETGTYNEQFF,TGCGCCAGCAGCCAAGAGACAGGAACCTACAATGAGCAGTTCTTC
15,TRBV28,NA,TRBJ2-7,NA,CASSSNDRFAGEQYF,TGTGCCAGCAGTTCAAACGACAGGTTTGCAGGCGAGCAGTACTTC
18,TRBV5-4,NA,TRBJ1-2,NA,CASSPWVVRDSTGYGYTF,TGTGCCAGCAGCCCTTGGGTGGTGAGGGACTCGACCGGCTATGGCTACACCTTC
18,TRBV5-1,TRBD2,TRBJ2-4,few,CASSLAGRGATAKNIQYF,TGCGCCAGCAGCTTGGCAGGGCGGGGGGCCACAGCCAAAAACATTCAGTACTTC
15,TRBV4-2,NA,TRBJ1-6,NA,CASSQGSSYNSPLHF,TGTGCCAGCAGCCAAGGGAGCTCCTATAATTCACCCCTCCACTTT
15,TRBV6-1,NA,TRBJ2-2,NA,CASSEWAGNTGELFF,TGTGCCAGCAGTGAATGGGCAGGGAACACCGGGGAGCTGTTTTTT
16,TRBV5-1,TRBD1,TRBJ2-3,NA,CASSLPRQGETDTQYF,TGCGCCAGCAGCTTGCCGAGACAGGGGGAGACAGATACGCAGTATTTT
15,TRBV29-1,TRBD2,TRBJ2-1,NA,CSVPRLAGGDNEQFF,TGCAGCGTGCCTAGGCTAGCGGGGGGGGACAATGAGCAGTTCTTC
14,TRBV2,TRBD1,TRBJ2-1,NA,CASSVYGTGNEQFF,TGTGCCAGCAGCGTCTACGGGACAGGCAATGAGCAGTTCTTC
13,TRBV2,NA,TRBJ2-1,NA,CASRPTRDNEQFF,TGTGCCAGCAGACCGACTAGGGACAATGAGCAGTTCTTC
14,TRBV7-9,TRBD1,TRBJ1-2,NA,CASSSTGDHYGYTF,TGTGCCAGCAGCTCGACAGGGGATCACTATGGCTACACCTTC
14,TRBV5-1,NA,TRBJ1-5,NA,CASSLSGEGQPQHF,TGCGCCAGCAGCTTGTCCGGGGAGGGTCAGCCCCAGCATTTT